This TCR beta chain was observed in a study of blood T cell repertoires in COVID-19. In the study overall: Sites across the United States, Italy and Spain contributed samples from acute and convalescent COVID-19. In each case, the material was cDNA or gDNA derived from T cells, B-cell-depleted T cells, or PBMCs.

V shed 0 bases and J 7 bases; nucleotides not matched to a gene: 8. Germline V gene data show CDR1 as MGHRA and CDR2 as YSYEKL. CDR3 length: 15 amino acids. TCRdb's copy holds only in-frame clones and misses some; the assay was immunoSEQ multiplex PCR. The sample holds approximately 100,000 clones, just over 90% seen once. This TCR was sampled from a man aged 55 to 70 with acute or convalescent COVID-19. This chain links TRBV4-1 with TRBJ1-2; 7 bases align to TRBD1. Sequencing was performed on peripheral blood. The CDR3 region is CASSQDKGAVGGYTF. As DNA, the CDR3 is TGCGCCAGCAGCCAAGATAAGGGGGCGGTAGGTGGCTACACCTTC.